Listed below are T cell receptor beta chains from one sample, sequenced in a study of vaccination and CD4 T cells after COVID-19. In TCRdb, the PCR reads were re-called with MiXCR into one record per CDR3 protein. The table lists some 15,000 distinct CDR3 sequences, over 50% of them singletons, with more than 13% in the top ten. The antigens for these receptors are not known. Material: CD4+ T cells from blood, cultured in vitro. The source of these receptors is a human donor who had recovered from COVID-19. The CDR3 runs from the conserved cysteine through the conserved F or W. D genes are given only for firm matches. Size values are once, few and many counts, or a class for expanded clones, and some rows have none.

J gene	clone size	D gene	V gene	CDR3 DNA	CDR3 protein
TRBJ2-5	.	.	TRBV20-1	TGCAGTGCTTCCGGCCTGCGGGGGCGGGAGGAGACCCAGTACTTC	CSASGLRGREETQYF
TRBJ2-1	.	.	TRBV7-9	TGTGCCAGCAGCCCAATAATTGGTAGGTCCTACAATGAGCAGTTCTTC	CASSPIIGRSYNEQFF
TRBJ1-1	few	TRBD1	TRBV10-3	TGTGCCATCAGTCGGGACAGAGAAGCTTTCTTT	CAISRDREAFF
TRBJ1-1	.	.	TRBV20-1	TGCAGTGCTGGGGACGGGAGGAACACTGAAGCTTTCTTT	CSAGDGRNTEAFF
TRBJ1-1	few	TRBD1	TRBV6-1	TGTGCCAGCAGGTCCCGGGACAGGGCTTGGAGTGAAGCTTTCTTT	CASRSRDRAWSEAFF
TRBJ2-1	few	.	TRBV5-4	TGTGCCAGCAGCTTGGTATACAATGAGCAGTTCTTC	CASSLVYNEQFF
TRBJ2-7	.	.	TRBV6-1	TGTGCCAGCAGTGAAGTGGGATTCGAGCAGTACTTC	CASSEVGFEQYF
TRBJ1-1	few	.	TRBV20-1	TGCAGTGCTAGAGAACCGGGCACTGAAGCTTTCTTT	CSAREPGTEAFF
TRBJ2-5	.	TRBD2	TRBV4-3	TGCGCCAGCAGCCAAGTGCGAGCGGGACTCGAGACCCGGTACTTC	CASSQVRAGLETRYF
TRBJ1-5	.	TRBD1	TRBV19	TGTGCCAGTAGTGAAGGGACAGGGGGCCAGCCCCAGCATTTT	CASSEGTGGQPQHF
TRBJ1-1	.	.	TRBV11-3	TGTGCCAGCAGCTTAGTCAGGGGGAACACTGAAGCTTTCTTT	CASSLVRGNTEAFF
TRBJ1-2	.	TRBD1	TRBV28	TGTGCCAGCAGTGCACGGACAGGGCTCTCTTATGGCTACACCTTC	CASSARTGLSYGYTF
TRBJ1-1	.	.	TRBV6-5	TGTGCCAGCAGTTACCAGGACACGGGCACTGAAGCTTTCTTT	CASSYQDTGTEAFF
TRBJ2-7	once	TRBD1	TRBV20-1	TGCAGTGCCACAGGGGCGTACGAGCAGTACTTC	CSATGAYEQYF
TRBJ1-1	few	.	TRBV6-5	TGTGCCAGCAGTTACGCAGTGGGGAGGGGGAACACTGAAGCTTTCTTT	CASSYAVGRGNTEAFF
TRBJ1-5	few	TRBD1	TRBV2	TGTGCCAGCAGCCCCGGGACAGGGATTCAGCCCCAGCATTTT	CASSPGTGIQPQHF
TRBJ2-7	.	TRBD2	TRBV27	TGTGCCAGTCGACTAGCGGGAGGTACGACCGAGCAGTACTTC	CASRLAGGTTEQYF
TRBJ1-1	few	.	TRBV7-6	TGTGCCAGCAGCCTGAGGGGAAGCACTGAAGCTTTCTTT	CASSLRGSTEAFF
TRBJ2-7	few	TRBD1	TRBV7-2	TGTGCCAGCAGCCCGAGCTGGGACAGACTTGCCGAGCAGTACTTC	CASSPSWDRLAEQYF
TRBJ2-3	.	.	TRBV20-1	TGCAGTGCTAGCTCCGGACTGACAGCGGAGGATACGCAGTATTTT	CSASSGLTAEDTQYF
TRBJ1-1	.	TRBD1	TRBV10-3	TGTGCCATCACCGGGACAGGGCCTGAAGCTTTCTTT	CAITGTGPEAFF
TRBJ2-3	.	TRBD1	TRBV20-1	TGCAGTGCTAGAGAGCAGGGGGTTAGCACAGATACGCAGTATTTT	CSAREQGVSTDTQYF
TRBJ2-1	once	TRBD1	TRBV27	TGTGCCAGCAGTCCTAGGGGGCAGACGGGGAATGAGCAGTTCTTC	CASSPRGQTGNEQFF
TRBJ2-7	.	TRBD1	TRBV19	TGTGCCACTAGGGACAGGGCGACCTACGAGCAGTACTTC	CATRDRATYEQYF
TRBJ2-2	.	.	TRBV30	TGTGCCTGGAGTGTACGACCGAACACCGGGGAGCTGTTTTTT	CAWSVRPNTGELFF
TRBJ1-1	.	TRBD1	TRBV30	TGTGCCTGGCGACAGGGATATGGGACTGAAGCTTTCTTT	CAWRQGYGTEAFF
TRBJ2-7	.	TRBD1	TRBV20-1	TGCAGTGCTACCTCTCCGGGACAGGTTTCCTACGAGCAGTACTTC	CSATSPGQVSYEQYF
TRBJ1-1	.	.	TRBV19	TGTGCCAGTAGTATAAGGGGGGGACGGACGAACACTGAAGCTTTCTTT	CASSIRGGRTNTEAFF
TRBJ1-1	.	.	TRBV7-2	TGTGCCAGCAGCTCAAGGGGTCCTGGGGGGAACACTGAAGCTTTCTTT	CASSSRGPGGNTEAFF
TRBJ2-2	.	.	TRBV20-1	TGCAGTGCTAGTGACCGGACCGGGGAGCTGTTTTTT	CSASDRTGELFF
TRBJ1-1	medium-sized	TRBD1	TRBV20-1	TGCAGTGCTGGACAGGGGGCCACTGAAGCTTTCTTT	CSAGQGATEAFF
TRBJ2-1	.	.	TRBV20-1	TGCAGTGCTAGATCCCCCCGAGCCTACAATGAGCAGTTCTTC	CSARSPRAYNEQFF
TRBJ2-7	.	TRBD1	TRBV20-1	TGCAGTGCTAGAGATCCTGGACAGGGTATCAACACCTACGAGCAGTACTTC	CSARDPGQGINTYEQYF
TRBJ1-5	.	.	TRBV6-1	TGTGCCAGCAGACGAGGGGGCAATCAGCCCCAGCATTTT	CASRRGGNQPQHF
TRBJ2-2	few	TRBD1	TRBV20-1	TGCAGTGCTAGAGGGGACAGATCGAACACCGGGGAGCTGTTTTTT	CSARGDRSNTGELFF
TRBJ1-1	.	.	TRBV24-1	TGTGCCACCAGGGGGACCGGGGGGCTCACTGAAGCTTTCTTT	CATRGTGGLTEAFF
TRBJ1-1	.	.	TRBV6-2/TRBV6-3	TGTGCCAGCATTTCCCCCATCGGAACGGTGAACACTGAAGCTTTCTTT	CASISPIGTVNTEAFF
TRBJ2-1	few	TRBD1	TRBV11-3	TGTGCCAGCAGCTCCGATCCGACAGGGTTCTCCTACAATGAGCAGTTCTTC	CASSSDPTGFSYNEQFF
TRBJ2-3	few	.	TRBV7-9	TGTGCCAGCAGCTCCCGTCCTGGGGAAGCGACGCTTACTGATAGCACAGATACGCAGTATTTT	CASSSRPGEATLTDSTDTQYF
TRBJ1-5	.	.	TRBV24-1	TGTGCCACCAGCCCTCCGGGGGGCGGCAATCAGCCCCAGCATTTT	CATSPPGGGNQPQHF
TRBJ1-5	medium-sized	.	TRBV27	TGTGCCAGCAGTTTATCGGGAAATCAGCCCCAGCATTTT	CASSLSGNQPQHF
TRBJ2-1	.	.	TRBV7-2	TGTGCCAGCAGCCTACTTCTAGTGGTGGGGAATGAGCAGTTCTTC	CASSLLLVVGNEQFF
TRBJ1-1	few	TRBD1	TRBV7-2	TGTGCCAGCAGCTTGGTCCCGGGACAGGGGGCCCGGAACACTGAAGCTTTCTTT	CASSLVPGQGARNTEAFF
TRBJ2-7	few	TRBD2	TRBV12-3/TRBV12-4	TGTGCCAGCAGGATGGTGGGAGGGACCTACGAGCAGTACTTC	CASRMVGGTYEQYF
TRBJ1-2	few	.	TRBV2	TGTGCCAGCAGGGGAGGGGGGATTGCTAACTATGGCTACACCTTC	CASRGGGIANYGYTF
TRBJ2-5	.	.	TRBV7-2	TGTGCCAGCAGCTTGGGTCTGTCTGGGTCAGAGACCCAGTACTTC	CASSLGLSGSETQYF
TRBJ1-1	few	.	TRBV15	TGTGCCACCAGCATAGTCACTGTGAACACTGAAGCTTTCTTT	CATSIVTVNTEAFF
TRBJ2-1	.	TRBD2	TRBV29-1	TGCAGCGTACGACTAGCGGTATCCAATGAGCAGTTCTTC	CSVRLAVSNEQFF
TRBJ2-3	.	TRBD2	TRBV7-2	TGTGCCAGCAGCATACTAGCGGGGGGGTCGGGCGTAGATACGCAGTATTTT	CASSILAGGSGVDTQYF
TRBJ1-1	.	.	TRBV6-2/TRBV6-3	TGTGCCAGCAAGGGGGGAAACACTGAAGCTTTCTTT	CASKGGNTEAFF